This T cell receptor beta chain was observed in a study of beta chain features in type 1 diabetes (dated by TCRdb to 2016 to 2019). At the level of the whole study: Patients and healthy donors did not differ in mean age, gender distribution, total cell number or subset yield. A total of around 110,000,000 sorted cells were examined across all samples, and RNA yield correlated strongly with the number of cells per subset. In the study, TCRB repertoires of sorted circulating CD4+ T cell subsets from recently diagnosed type 1 diabetes patients were compared with those of matched healthy donors. Regulatory and stem cell-like memory subsets were isolated from only 8 patients and roughly 8 healthy donors, whereas naive and central memory subsets came from all 30 or so donors. What the work shows at the level of the full study, not this receptor alone: At VDJ recombination sites, patients with type 1 diabetes made fewer insertions and deleted more nucleotides, a pattern implying thymic rearrangement abnormalities. Naive, central memory and regulatory TCRB repertoires appeared to be more alike among patients than among healthy donors. Because the HLA sub-analyses included only small numbers of individuals, any influence of HLA type on TCRB rearrangement was left unresolved. Shorter templates might be favored by PCR, yet because patient and control samples were amplified and corrected together, any such skew would affect both groups equally. A moderate but significant shortening of TCRB CDR3 length was observed in type 1 diabetes patients in all four CD4+ subsets. Because cDNA was sequenced instead of genomic DNA, highly expressing activated cells could be over-represented, though the groups showed no difference in activation or CD3 levels.

For CDR1 and CDR2, the germline V gene lists MGHRA and YSYEKL. V loses 0 bases, J loses 8 bases, and the germline ends lie 16 bases apart. Taken from cysteine to phenylalanine, the CDR3 has 16 residues. Just CDR3 DNA is preserved here, 48 bases in frame from base 1. Concerning this clone: Its antigen remains undetermined. No base quality information exists; no much larger clone differs at one position.

All of the isolated RNA was reverse transcribed with the High Capacity cDNA Reverse Transcription Kit, so expressed TCRB transcripts were sequenced. Deep immunoSEQ sequencing was applied to naive, central memory and regulatory T cell samples, giving an average of around 4 million total reads per sample. Sorted cells were lysed in RLT buffer and RNA was extracted with DNase-treated RNeasy Micro or Mini kits, depending on cell number. To prevent cross-contamination, each cell subset was processed individually, whereas patient and healthy donor samples were processed jointly. TCRB sequences were amplified from cDNA with the immunoSEQ multiplex PCR, producing 87-bp fragments spanning the CDR3 region. The amplicons were sequenced using the Illumina HiSeq platform. The source study handled its data this way. PCR bias was computationally corrected using synthetic template baselines, reads within Hamming distance 2 were collapsed, and singletons that could not be merged were discarded. Reads were aligned to IMGT to assign V, D and J genes, CDR3 length, and insertions or deletions at six rearrangement sites. Within each subset, clonotype counts were normalized to sorted cell number, and only after that were true diversity and Gini coefficients computed with the tcR R package. Repertoire sharing was quantified using the overlap coefficient calculated on TCRB nucleotide sequences. Out-of-frame TCRB sequences from naive cells were analyzed as a proxy for the pre-selection repertoire. TCRdb limited this immuneACCESS table to in-frame rearrangements with V and J called. A share of clones is missing; checked studies link under half to unresolved V genes, and the rest is unexplained. Clone size and V and J calls were adopted from that table, with D and trimming inferred from the DNA. The sample records 390,000 or so clones, around 13% of which are singletons. Of the sample, roughly 0.04% is held by the ten largest clones.

A single peripheral blood draw of 90 to 150 mL on average was collected from each donor into heparinised tubes. Using a panel that included CD45RO, CCR7, CD25, CD127, CD95 and CD27, naive, central memory, regulatory and stem cell-like memory CD4+ T cells were sorted on a BD FACSAria II. A purity above 98% was achieved for all sorted populations. PBMCs were isolated right away by Lymphoprep density gradient centrifugation and were stained directly, without culture. So that batch effects would be minimized, each experiment stained and sorted samples in pairs, pairing one healthy donor with one patient.

Sequencing input: naive CD4+ T cells from blood. Interpreted using the paper, the cell subset or site label stands for: true naive CD4+ T cells. The V and J segments used are TRBV4-1 and TRBJ1-4; too little of a D gene remains to name it. The TCR originated in a man between 25 and 39 years old in good health. Here the CDR3 is given as CASSQERAGTREKLFF. The DNA is TGCGCCAGCAGCCAAGAAAGGGCGGGTACAAGGGAAAAACTGTTTTTT.